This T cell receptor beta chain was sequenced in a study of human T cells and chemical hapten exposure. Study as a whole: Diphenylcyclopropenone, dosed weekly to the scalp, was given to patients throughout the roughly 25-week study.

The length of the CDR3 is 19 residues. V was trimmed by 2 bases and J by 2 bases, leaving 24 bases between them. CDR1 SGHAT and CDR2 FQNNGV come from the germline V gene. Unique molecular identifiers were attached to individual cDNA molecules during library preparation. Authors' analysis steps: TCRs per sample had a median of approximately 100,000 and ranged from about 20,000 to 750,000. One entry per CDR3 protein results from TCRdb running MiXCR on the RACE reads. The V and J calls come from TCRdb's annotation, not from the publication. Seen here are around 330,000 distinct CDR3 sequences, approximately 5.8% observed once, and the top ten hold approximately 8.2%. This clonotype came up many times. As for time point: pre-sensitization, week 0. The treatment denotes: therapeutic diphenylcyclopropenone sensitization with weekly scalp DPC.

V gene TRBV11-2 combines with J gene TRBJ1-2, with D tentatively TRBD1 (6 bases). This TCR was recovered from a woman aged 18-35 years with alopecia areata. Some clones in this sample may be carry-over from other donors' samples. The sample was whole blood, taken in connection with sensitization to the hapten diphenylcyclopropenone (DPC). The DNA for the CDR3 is TGTGCCAGCAGCTTATACCCCCAGGGGACGGGGCCTCTCAACTATGGCTACACCTTC. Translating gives CASSLYPQGTGPLNYGYTF. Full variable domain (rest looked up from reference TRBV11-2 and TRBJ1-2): EAGVAQSPRYKIIEKRQSVAFWCNPISGHATLYWYQQILGQGPKLLIQFQNNGVVDDSQLPKDRFSAERLKGVDSTLKIQPAKLEDSAVYLCASSLYPQGTGPLNYGYTFGSGTRLTVV.